The TCR beta chain described here comes from a study of blood T cell repertoires in COVID-19. Per germline, CDR1 MDHEN and CDR2 SYDVKM. This CDR3 is built from 14 residues. After removal of 7 bases from V and 1 base from J, the junction contained 5 bases not matched to a gene. TCRdb's table, derived via immunoSEQ multiplex PCR, lists solely in-frame clones and lacks some. The top ten hold 9.9% of the sample, which has about 350,000 clones, roughly 89% seen once. Source material: peripheral blood. The rearrangement uses TRBV28 and TRBJ2-3, with 7 bases identical to TRBD1. The clonotype comes from a man younger than 45 with COVID-19, enrolled during active disease. Here the CDR3 reads CASKTGTGTDTQYF. CDR3 nucleotide sequence: TGTGCCAGCAAAACCGGGACAGGCACAGATACGCAGTATTTT.